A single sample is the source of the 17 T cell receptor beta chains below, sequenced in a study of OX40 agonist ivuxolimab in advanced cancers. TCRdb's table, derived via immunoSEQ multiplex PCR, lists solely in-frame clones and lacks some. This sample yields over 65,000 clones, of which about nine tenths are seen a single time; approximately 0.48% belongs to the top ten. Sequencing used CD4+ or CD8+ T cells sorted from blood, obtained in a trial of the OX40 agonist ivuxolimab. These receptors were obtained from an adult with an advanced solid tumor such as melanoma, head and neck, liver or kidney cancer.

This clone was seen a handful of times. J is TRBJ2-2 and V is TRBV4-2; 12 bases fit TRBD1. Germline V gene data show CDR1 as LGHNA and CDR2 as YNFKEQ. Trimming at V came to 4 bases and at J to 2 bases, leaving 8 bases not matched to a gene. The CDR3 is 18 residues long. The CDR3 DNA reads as TGTGCCAGCAGCCCGACCGGGACAGGGGGCGGCAACACCGGGGAGCTGTTTTTT. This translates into CASSPTGTGGGNTGELFF.

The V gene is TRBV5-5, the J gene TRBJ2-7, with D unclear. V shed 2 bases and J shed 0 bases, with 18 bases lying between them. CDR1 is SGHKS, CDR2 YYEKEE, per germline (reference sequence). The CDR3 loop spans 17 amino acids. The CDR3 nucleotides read TGTGCCAGCAGCTTTCGGTTTCGGGTTCCGAGCTCCTACGAGCAGTACTTC. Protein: CASSFRFRVPSSYEQYF.

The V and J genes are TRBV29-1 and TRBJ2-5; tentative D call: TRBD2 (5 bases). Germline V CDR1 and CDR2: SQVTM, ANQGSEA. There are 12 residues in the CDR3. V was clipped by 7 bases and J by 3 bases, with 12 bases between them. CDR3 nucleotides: TGCAGCGAAACGGACTCTGAAGAGACCCAGTACTTC. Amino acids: CSETDSEETQYF.

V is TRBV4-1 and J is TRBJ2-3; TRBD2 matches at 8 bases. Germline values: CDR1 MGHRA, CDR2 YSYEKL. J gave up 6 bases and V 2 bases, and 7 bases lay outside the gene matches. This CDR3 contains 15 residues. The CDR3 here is CASSQHGLASDTQYF. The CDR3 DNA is TGCGCCAGCAGCCAACACGGACTAGCTTCGGATACGCAGTATTTT.

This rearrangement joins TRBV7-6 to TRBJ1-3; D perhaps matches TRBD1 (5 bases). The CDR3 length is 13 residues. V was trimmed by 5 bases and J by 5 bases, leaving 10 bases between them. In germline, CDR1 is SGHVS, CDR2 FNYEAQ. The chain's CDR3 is CASSPEGRNTIYF. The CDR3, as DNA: TGTGCCAGCAGCCCCGAGGGGCGAAACACCATATATTTT.

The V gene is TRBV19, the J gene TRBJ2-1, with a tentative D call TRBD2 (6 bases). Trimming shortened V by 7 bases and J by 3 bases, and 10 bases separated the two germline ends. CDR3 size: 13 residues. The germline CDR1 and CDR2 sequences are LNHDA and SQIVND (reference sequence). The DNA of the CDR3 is TGTGCCAGTAATACGGGGGACTACAATGAGCAGTTCTTC. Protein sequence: CASNTGDYNEQFF.

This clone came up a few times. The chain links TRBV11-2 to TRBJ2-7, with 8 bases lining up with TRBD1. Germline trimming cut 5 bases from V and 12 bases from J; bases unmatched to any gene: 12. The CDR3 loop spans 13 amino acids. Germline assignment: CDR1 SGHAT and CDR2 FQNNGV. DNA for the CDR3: TGTGCCAGCAGCGTAGGGGACAGGCTTGGGCCGTACTTC. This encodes CASSVGDRLGPYF.

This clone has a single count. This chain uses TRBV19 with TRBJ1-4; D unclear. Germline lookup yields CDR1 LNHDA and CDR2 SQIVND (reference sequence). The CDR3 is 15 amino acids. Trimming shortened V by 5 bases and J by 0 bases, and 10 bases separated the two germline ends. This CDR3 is CASSPRVSTNEKLFF. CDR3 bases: TGTGCCAGTAGTCCAAGGGTGTCAACTAATGAAAAACTGTTTTTT.

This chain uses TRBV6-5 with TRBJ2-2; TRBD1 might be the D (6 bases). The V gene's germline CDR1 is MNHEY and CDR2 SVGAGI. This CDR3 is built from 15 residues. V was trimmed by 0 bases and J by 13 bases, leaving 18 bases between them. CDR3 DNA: TGTGCCAGCAGTTACTCCGCCGTTTGGCAGGGGCCGCTGTTTTTT. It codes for CASSYSAVWQGPLFF.

The CDR3 sequence: CASSQPRGLAGTNTGELFF. CDR3 DNA: TGTGCCAGCAGCCAACCCCGAGGACTAGCGGGGACGAACACCGGGGAGCTGTTTTTT. The chain combines TRBV4-2 with TRBJ2-2; 12 bases line up with TRBD2. From germline, CDR1 is LGHNA and CDR2 YNFKEQ. The CDR3 is made up of 19 amino acids. Unmatched junction bases numbered 7, after V lost 2 bases and J lost 0 bases.

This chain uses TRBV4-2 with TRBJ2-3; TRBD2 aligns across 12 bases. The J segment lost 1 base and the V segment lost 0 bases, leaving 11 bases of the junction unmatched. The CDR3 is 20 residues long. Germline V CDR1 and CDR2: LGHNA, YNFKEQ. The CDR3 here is CASSQDAPSGRARGTDTQYF. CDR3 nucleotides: TGTGCCAGCAGCCAAGATGCCCCTAGCGGGAGGGCCCGGGGCACAGATACGCAGTATTTT.

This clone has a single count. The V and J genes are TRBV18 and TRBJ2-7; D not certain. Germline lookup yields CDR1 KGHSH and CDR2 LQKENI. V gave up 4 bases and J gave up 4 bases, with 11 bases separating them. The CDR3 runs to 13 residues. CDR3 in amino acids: CASSRQSSYEQYF. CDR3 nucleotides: TGTGCCAGCTCACGCCAGTCGTCTTACGAGCAGTACTTC.

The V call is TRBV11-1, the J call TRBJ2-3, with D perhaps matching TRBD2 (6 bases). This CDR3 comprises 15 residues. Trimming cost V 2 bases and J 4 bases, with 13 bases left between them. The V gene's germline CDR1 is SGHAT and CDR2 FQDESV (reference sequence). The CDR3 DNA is TGTGCCAGCAGCTTACAATCGGGGGTGGCAGATACGCAGTATTTT. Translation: CASSLQSGVADTQYF.

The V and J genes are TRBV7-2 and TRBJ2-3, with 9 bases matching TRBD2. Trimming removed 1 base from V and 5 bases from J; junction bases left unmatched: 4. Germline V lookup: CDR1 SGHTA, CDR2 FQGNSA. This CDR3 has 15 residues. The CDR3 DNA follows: TGTGCCAGCAGCTTAGTAGCGGGAGTGTTAGATACGCAGTATTTT. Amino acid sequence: CASSLVAGVLDTQYF.

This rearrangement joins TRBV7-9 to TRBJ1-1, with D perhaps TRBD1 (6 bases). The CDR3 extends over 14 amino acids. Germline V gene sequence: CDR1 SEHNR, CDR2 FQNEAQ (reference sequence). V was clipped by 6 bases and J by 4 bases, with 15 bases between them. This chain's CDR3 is CASSLEQGVTEAFF. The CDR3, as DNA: TGTGCCAGCAGTCTTGAACAGGGTGTCACTGAAGCTTTCTTT.

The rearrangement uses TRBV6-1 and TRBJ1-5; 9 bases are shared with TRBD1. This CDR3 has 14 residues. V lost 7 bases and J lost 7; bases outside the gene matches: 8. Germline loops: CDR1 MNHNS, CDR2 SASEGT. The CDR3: CASTMDRGGQPQHF. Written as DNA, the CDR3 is TGTGCCAGCACTATGGACAGGGGAGGGCAGCCCCAGCATTTT.

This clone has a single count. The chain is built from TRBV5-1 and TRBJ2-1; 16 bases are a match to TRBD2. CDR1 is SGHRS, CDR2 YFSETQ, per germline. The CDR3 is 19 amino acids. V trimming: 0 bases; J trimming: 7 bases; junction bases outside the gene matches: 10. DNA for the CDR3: TGCGCCAGCAGCTTGGAACCTCCGGGACTAGCGGGAGGGTTGAATGAGCAGTTCTTC. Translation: CASSLEPPGLAGGLNEQFF.